This TCR beta chain was recorded in a study of PD-1 blockade in classical Hodgkin lymphoma. Sequencing used immunoSEQ multiplex PCR; TCRdb keeps in-frame clones, though not all of them. The sample consists of 40,000 or so clones, roughly 78% of them appearing once. Regarding this clone: Its antigen is undetermined.

CDR3 length equals 14 residues. The germline V gene has CDR1 GTSNPN and CDR2 SVGIG (reference sequence). The V and J ends lost 5 bases and 2 bases, in that order; junction bases with no gene match: 8. Study results and limitations: CD4+ TCR diversity climbed significantly by C4D1, unlike CD8+ TCR diversity. Before treatment, TCR diversity in newly diagnosed patients was reportedly lower than in healthy donors.

With no exception, relapse followed autologous stem cell transplantation in all patients, and brentuximab vedotin exposure varied. The sequence was collected from a human donor with classical Hodgkin lymphoma. This chain uses TRBV30 with TRBJ2-7; 8 bases map to TRBD2. The sample consisted of peripheral blood mononuclear cells (PBMCs), taken at baseline. CDR3 in DNA: TGTGCCTGGGCGGGGGGTTGGCAAGCCTACGAGCAGTACTTC. Its translation: CAWAGGWQAYEQYF. The variable domain in full, completed from reference TRBV30 and TRBJ2-7, reads SQTIHQWPATLVQPVGSPLSLECTVEGTSNPNLYWYRQAAGRGLQLLFYSVGIGQISSEVPQNLSASRPQDRQFILSSKKLLLSDSGFYLCAWAGGWQAYEQYFGPGTRLTVT.